These T cell receptor beta chains were read from a single sample in a study of blood T cell repertoires in COVID-19. TCRdb's copy holds only in-frame clones and misses some; the assay was immunoSEQ multiplex PCR. The data show about 160,000 clones, more than 80% seen once. Sequenced input: peripheral blood. These receptors were obtained from an older woman with COVID-19, enrolled during active disease. The conserved cysteine and the conserved F or W are not part of the CDR3 here. Each record gives: V gene, CDR3 protein.

TRBV3-1/TRBV3-2 | ASSPRDSYEQY
TRBV5-5 | ASSSGTGGRVESHSPLH
TRBV28 | ASTWTGTEKLF
TRBV9 | ASSSTSGQGDGYT
TRBV7-3 | ASSRLAGGADTQY
TRBV11-2 | ASSLGQNQPQH
TRBV14 | ASSQGHWSSYNEQF
TRBV19 | ASSTAGTGLGAFLEKLF
TRBV11-3 | ASSAEGRNSPLH
TRBV19 | ASSSGGPYEQY
TRBV6-1 | ASSDPGYGYT
TRBV6-1 | ASSEQTGPSGELF